This TCR beta chain was identified in a study of shared clonotypes between healthy human individuals (dated by TCRdb to 2019 to 2021). General notes on the study: The cohort included three men and a couple of women between 18 and 49 years of age. For each donor, CD4 naive and CD4 memory were each run on three plates, CD8 naive on two plates, and CD8 memory on one plate. The study deeply sequenced blood TCR repertoires of several healthy adults to estimate repertoire size and the extent of clonotype sharing between individuals. To increase sequencing depth and limit assay-specific biases, different laboratories used diverse techniques to prepare libraries and sequence TCR repertoires. Per donor, leukapheresis produced somewhere between about 0.8 and 9 billion PBMCs.

This clone was observed once. Its antigen is still unknown. Qualities for individual bases were not recorded, and no much larger clone is one base off. Findings and caveats that apply to the study as a whole: Naive subsets generally had larger estimated clonotype richness than memory subsets did. Because the study included only a small number of donors, the genetic and exposure-history diversity represented was limited. When a handful of donors were compared, the shared fraction of clonotypes was approximately 5% for naive CD4, 3.5% to 4% for naive CD8, more than 2% for memory CD4, and 0.4% for memory CD8. Compared with non-shared clonotypes, the clonotypes found in all four sorted-subset donors had higher generation probabilities. Rarefaction of sorted-subset datasets indicated incomplete sequencing despite the large sequencing depth. Based on pairwise subsampling, the degree of clonotype sharing among donors was expected to be affected by sequencing depth. Sampling was limited to blood, and TCR repertoires in tissue likely differ from TCR repertoires in blood.

Healthy HIV-negative adults with no recently reported acute infections or vaccinations were included as donors. Every donor was a Caucasian adult living in Nashville, Tennessee, USA. CD4+ T cells were enriched through magnetic negative selection, after which naive cells were positively selected on CD45RA and the remaining negative fraction served as the memory subset. Blood was collected by leukapheresis, and PBMCs were isolated by Ficoll-Histopaque density gradient centrifugation and then cryopreserved in liquid nitrogen vapor phase. Analytical flow cytometry was used to check the purity and quantity of every magnetically sorted T cell population. From each sorted fraction, genomic DNA was isolated and quantified by UV absorbance on a Nanodrop 2000c. At the junction V is shortened by 4 bases and J by 5 bases, with 12 bases in between. CDR1 SEHNR and CDR2 FQNEAQ were looked up in the germline V gene (reference sequence). The CDR3 sequence holds 13 residues, the cysteine and phenylalanine included. Of the read, only the CDR3 DNA is kept; its 39 bases are in frame from base 1.

Using the deep immunoSEQ assay, TCR CDR3 regions were amplified from genomic DNA by multiplex PCR. Extracted genomic DNA from each cell subset was distributed evenly across all wells of several immunoSEQ 96-well plates, and each plate was treated as a replicate. For sorted subsets, approximately 190 ng of genomic DNA, equivalent to 25,000 to 35,000 T cell genomes, went into each replicate PCR. Purified libraries were measured with a Qubit 3.0 fluorometer, size-checked on a Bioanalyzer 2100, and measured again with the KAPA Library Quantification kit. Each immunoSEQ 96-well plate was sequenced on its own single-read 150-cycle Illumina NextSeq 550 flow cell. The authors processed their data as follows. The immunoSEQ output contained only junctional sequences without quality scores, so filtering could not match that applied to full-length reads. Sequences were annotated with PyIR, a Python wrapper for IgBLAST v1.9, and V/J genes and CDR3 were assigned using IMGT germline references. Reads were filtered out if the reads had weak V/J assignments (E-value above 1e-6), no CDR3, stop codons, out-of-frame junctions, or ambiguous translated residues. V3J clonotypes were defined by identical inferred V gene, J gene, and CDR3 amino acid sequence. Percentage overlap between repertoires was computed as shared unique clonotypes divided by the size of the smaller repertoire. Repertoire richness was assessed with RTK rarefaction, the Chao1 estimator, and Recon v2.1 estimates of unobserved clonotypes. OLGA was used to compute generation probabilities for all TCRbeta clonotypes that the gDNA method yielded from a handful of donors. The table comes from immuneACCESS by way of TCRdb, which keeps in-frame sequences with V and J called. Part of the clones is missing from these tables; in studies checked, under half for an unresolved V gene and the rest for unknown reasons. That table gives V, J and clone size, and the DNA gave D and trimming. The sample includes about 980,000 clones, with over 60% observed a single time. About 1.5% of the sample lies in the top ten.

The chain was built from TRBV7-9 and TRBJ2-7; the D gene identity is not certain. The sequenced sample consisted of memory CD4+ T cells sorted from blood. In the paper's terms, the cell subset or site label means: CD45RA-negative fraction. This TCR came from a man between 18 and 35 years old in good health. The nucleotides are TGTGCCAGCAGCTATGGTGGCCATAACGAGCAGTACTTC. Translated, it gives CASSYGGHNEQYF.